The 29 T cell receptor beta chains reported below all come from one sample, sequenced in a study of persistence of HIV-infected CD4 T cells. Overlapping HIV-1 Gag 15-mer peptides at about 1 ug per peptide per mL were used. CD40L-negative CD69-negative CD45RO-high memory CD4+ T cells were sorted as populations depleted of antigen-responding cells. Sequencing used immunoSEQ version 4 in survey mode. Here immunoSEQ multiplex PCR was the method, and the copy in TCRdb shows in-frame clones only, minus some. The sample shows tens of thousands of clones, roughly 77% of them seen only once. The antigens for these receptors are not known. The specimen comprised CD4+ T cells sorted from PBMCs after approximately 19-hour stimulation, sampled from a patient who received antiretroviral therapy. These receptors originate from an adult man with HIV who was CMV-seropositive.

This chain joins TRBV19 and TRBJ1-6; D not certain. V was cut by 3 bases and J by 10 bases, with 13 bases left in between. The CDR3 runs 14 residues. Germline CDR1 LNHDA, CDR2 SQIVND (reference sequence). The chain's CDR3 is CASSILAGTSPLHF. In DNA form, the CDR3 reads TGTGCCAGTAGTATCCTTGCAGGTACCTCACCCCTCCACTTT.

The chain recombines TRBV20-1 with TRBJ2-5; D remains ambiguous. The germline V gene encodes CDR1 DFQATT and CDR2 SNEGSKA (reference sequence). V was trimmed by 3 bases and J by 4 bases, leaving 12 bases between them. CDR3 length equals 13 residues. The CDR3 DNA reads as TGCAGTGCTAGTTCTGAACGGAGAGAGACCCAGTACTTC. The encoded protein is CSASSERRETQYF.

The chain joins TRBV5-4 to TRBJ1-5, with TRBD1 matching 7 bases. This CDR3 is 13 amino acids long. CDR1 and CDR2 (germline): SGHNT, YYREEE (reference sequence). With 4 bases clipped from V and 5 bases from J, the junction kept 3 bases outside the gene matches. This CDR3 reads CASSRDSDQPQHF. The CDR3 nucleotides read TGTGCCAGCAGCAGGGACAGTGATCAGCCCCAGCATTTT.

This chain links TRBV10-1 with TRBJ2-5, with 8 bases identical to TRBD1. CDR1 and CDR2 from the germline V gene are WNHNN and SYGVQD (reference sequence). The CDR3 is made up of 15 amino acids. Trimming cost V 0 bases and J 5 bases; bases outside gene matches: 5. In DNA, the CDR3 is TGCGCCAGCAGTGAGTCCCGGACAGGGCTGGAGACCCAGTACTTC. Protein sequence: CASSESRTGLETQYF.

The chain combines TRBV19 with TRBJ1-2; 8 nucleotides line up with TRBD1. The germline V gene has CDR1 LNHDA and CDR2 SQIVND (reference sequence). The CDR3 consists of 15 residues. J was trimmed by 7 bases and V by 2 bases; bases with no gene match: 9. The DNA for the CDR3 is TGTGCCAGTAGTATAACCACTCCAGGGGGCTCTGGCTACACCTTC. The encoded protein is CASSITTPGGSGYTF.

This clone was recorded a few times. This sequence joins TRBV7-9 and TRBJ1-5; D is unresolved. Germline V gene data show CDR1 as SEHNR and CDR2 as FQNEAQ (reference sequence). The V end was cut by 5 bases, the J end by 3 bases, with 8 bases between. The CDR3 consists of 13 residues. The chain's CDR3 is CASSPDPNQPQHF. The CDR3 DNA reads TGTGCCAGCAGCCCCGACCCCAATCAGCCCCAGCATTTT.

The rearrangement joins TRBV25-1 to TRBJ2-3; tentatively, D is TRBD1 (5 bases). V lost 1 base and J 5 bases, leaving 13 bases between the germline ends. Germline CDR1 reads MGHDK; CDR2 reads SYGVNS. The CDR3 spans 15 residues. The CDR3 DNA is TGTGCCAGCAGTGAATCCCTTCGGACAAGAGATACGCAGTATTTT. Its translation is CASSESLRTRDTQYF. The full variable domain, its missing parts supplied by reference TRBV25-1 and TRBJ2-3, is EADIYQTPRYLVIGTGKKITLECSQTMGHDKMYWYQQDPGMELHLIHYSYGVNSTEKGDLSSESTVSRIRTEHFPLTLESARPSHTSQYLCASSESLRTRDTQYFGPGTRLTVL.

The V and J genes are TRBV10-2 and TRBJ2-1; possibly TRBD2 for D (5 bases). The CDR3 has 14 residues. V shed 7 bases and J shed 0 bases, with 10 bases lying between them. CDR1 and CDR2 (germline): WSHSY, SAAADI. The chain's CDR3 is CASKADYSYNEQFF. In nucleotides, the CDR3 is TGCGCCAGCAAAGCGGATTACTCCTACAATGAGCAGTTCTTC.

There are a few counts of this clone. V and J are TRBV10-3 and TRBJ1-6; 7 bases match TRBD1. The V gene end was trimmed by 7 bases and the J gene end by 8 bases; junction bases not matched to a gene: 8. The germline V gene has CDR1 ENHRY and CDR2 SYGVKD. CDR3 length equals 14 residues. The CDR3 spells CAINQGGADSPLHF. The CDR3 coding sequence is TGTGCCATCAATCAAGGGGGCGCCGATTCACCCCTCCACTTT.

The V gene is TRBV19, the J gene TRBJ1-5; possibly TRBD1 for D (6 bases). Trimming took 4 bases from V and 4 from J, leaving 17 bases between them. The CDR3 sequence is 16 residues long. Germline V CDR1 and CDR2: LNHDA, SQIVND (reference sequence). This CDR3 reads CASSSTPGTQNQPQHF. For the CDR3, the DNA is TGTGCCAGTAGTAGCACTCCCGGGACACAGAATCAGCCCCAGCATTTT. Variable domain in full (rest from reference TRBV19 and TRBJ1-5): DGGITQSPKYLFRKEGQNVTLSCEQNLNHDAMYWYRQDPGQGLRLIYYSQIVNDFQKGDIAEGYSVSREKKESFPLTVTSAQKNPTAFYLCASSSTPGTQNQPQHFGDGTRLSIL.

This chain links TRBV7-8 with TRBJ2-2, with 9 bases aligning to TRBD1. CDR1 and CDR2 from the germline V gene are SGHVS and FQNEAQ. With V trimmed by 4 bases and J by 5 bases, 8 bases remained unmatched. The CDR3 totals 16 residues. The CDR3 here is CASSSKGQGGTGELFF. CDR3 coding DNA: TGTGCCAGCAGCTCAAAGGGACAGGGTGGAACCGGGGAGCTGTTTTTT.

The CDR3 loop is CATSDQSGWDNEQFF. DNA of the CDR3: TGTGCCACCAGTGACCAAAGCGGCTGGGACAATGAGCAGTTCTTC. This chain connects TRBV24-1 to TRBJ2-1; a weak D match, TRBD2 (5 bases). The CDR3 spans 15 residues. From germline, CDR1 is KGHDR and CDR2 SFDVKD. The germline V and J ends were trimmed by 4 bases and 5 bases, with 14 bases remaining between them.

Comment on this clone: Other DNA variants within this sample encode the same CDR3. This sequence joins TRBV7-6 and TRBJ2-1, with 7 positions matching TRBD1. The germline gives CDR1 SGHVS, CDR2 FNYEAQ. The V segment lost 1 base and the J segment 4 bases; nucleotides outside the gene matches: 4. This CDR3 comprises 15 residues. CDR3 sequence reads: CASSLGQGDYNEQFF. CDR3 sequence (DNA): TGTGCCAGCAGCTTAGGACAGGGCGATTACAATGAGCAGTTCTTC.

This clone was seen only a few times. The chain employs TRBV7-9 and TRBJ2-1, with TRBD2 matching 9 bases. Unmatched junction bases numbered 6, after V lost 5 bases and J lost 10 bases. Germline CDR1 reads SEHNR; CDR2 reads FQNEAQ (reference sequence). This CDR3 is built from 13 residues. CDR3 in amino acids: CASSLSGGTEQFF. The CDR3 DNA sequence: TGTGCCAGCAGCCTTAGCGGGGGCACAGAGCAGTTCTTC.

V usage is TRBV5-6 and J usage is TRBJ1-1; D is unclear. CDR1 and CDR2 from the germline V gene are SGHDT and YYEEEE. The CDR3 spans 14 residues. V dropped 4 bases and J dropped 7 bases, with 17 bases sitting between them. The CDR3 region is CASSRYRDAVEAFF. For the CDR3, the DNA is TGTGCCAGCAGCAGATACCGGGATGCCGTTGAAGCTTTCTTT.

In this sample, this clone turned up a few times. The CDR3 bases are TGTGCCACGGGGGGCGCCACTAATGAAAAACTGTTTTTT. It codes for CATGGATNEKLFF. The chain uses TRBV12-3 or TRBV12-4 and TRBJ1-4, with a tentative D call TRBD1 (6 bases). CDR3 size: 13 residues. V shed 10 bases and J shed 2 bases, with 11 bases lying between them.

The genes are TRBV18 and TRBJ2-3, with D possibly matching TRBD1 (6 bases). The CDR3 length is 13 residues. CDR1 and CDR2 (germline): KGHSH, LQKENI. Trimming left V 5 bases short and J 4 bases short, with 10 bases between. CDR3 residues: CASSVQGSDTQYF. The CDR3 nucleotides read TGTGCCAGCTCAGTTCAGGGGTCAGATACGCAGTATTTT.

This sequence joins TRBV7-9 and TRBJ2-1; a weak D match, TRBD1 (5 bases). This CDR3 contains 15 residues. V was shortened by 2 bases and J by 7 bases, with 15 bases between the two germline ends. CDR1 SEHNR and CDR2 FQNEAQ come from the germline V gene (reference sequence). The CDR3 spells CASSLLGRGENEQFF. The CDR3 DNA follows: TGTGCCAGCAGCTTATTAGGAAGGGGCGAGAATGAGCAGTTCTTC.

The genes are TRBV3-1 (or the pseudogene TRBV3-2) and TRBJ1-2, with D possibly TRBD1 on 6 matching bases. In germline, CDR1 is LGHDT, CDR2 YNNKEL (reference sequence). The V end lost 0 bases, the J end lost 4 bases, and 12 bases lay between the germline ends. CDR3 length equals 15 residues. CDR3 loop: CASSQDSTGIYGYTF. Here the CDR3 DNA reads TGTGCCAGCAGCCAAGATAGTACAGGGATCTATGGCTACACCTTC.

V and J are TRBV18 and TRBJ1-1; 11 bases are shared with TRBD1. The CDR3 contains 16 residues. J lost 0 bases, V lost 5 bases, and 5 bases had no gene match. Germline CDR1 is KGHSH and CDR2 is LQKENI. CDR3 region: CASSLGQGGVNTEAFF. CDR3 bases: TGTGCCAGCTCATTGGGACAGGGGGGAGTGAACACTGAAGCTTTCTTT. Supplemented by reference TRBV18 and TRBJ1-1, the full variable domain reads NAGVMQNPRHLVRRRGQEARLRCSPMKGHSHVYWYRQLPEEGLKFMVYLQKENIIDESGMPKERFSAEFPKEGPSILRIQQVVRGDSAAYFCASSLGQGGVNTEAFFGQGTRLTVV.

A few counts support this clone. The chain carries TRBV12-5 and TRBJ1-2, with TRBD1 matching 7 bases. The V segment lost 0 bases and the J segment 4 bases; nucleotides outside the gene matches: 8. Germline loops: CDR1 LGHNT, CDR2 FRNRAP. This CDR3 contains 16 residues. CDR3 residues: CASGLVRPGGAYGYTF. The CDR3 coding sequence is TGTGCTAGTGGTTTGGTTAGGCCAGGGGGTGCCTATGGCTACACCTTC.

The chain has TRBV18 and TRBJ1-2; no reliable D call. The CDR3 covers 13 residues. V dropped 2 bases and J dropped 5 bases, with 9 bases sitting between them. Germline CDR1 and CDR2: KGHSH and LQKENI. CDR3 nucleotides: TGTGCCAGCTCACCAAGTGAAGCATATGGCTACACCTTC. Its protein product is CASSPSEAYGYTF. Drawing the rest from reference TRBV18 and TRBJ1-2, the complete variable domain is NAGVMQNPRHLVRRRGQEARLRCSPMKGHSHVYWYRQLPEEGLKFMVYLQKENIIDESGMPKERFSAEFPKEGPSILRIQQVVRGDSAAYFCASSPSEAYGYTFGSGTRLTVV.

The chain carries TRBV5-1 and TRBJ2-7, with 8 bases matching TRBD1. V lost 0 bases and J lost 5; bases outside the gene matches: 10. There are 16 residues in the CDR3. Germline lookup yields CDR1 SGHRS and CDR2 YFSETQ. The CDR3 DNA is TGCGCCAGCAGCTTGGCTGGACAGGGACTCCCCAACGAGCAGTACTTC. Residues: CASSLAGQGLPNEQYF.

The rearrangement joins TRBV18 to TRBJ2-2, with 8 bases lining up with TRBD1. The CDR3 spans 14 residues. V was pared by 6 bases and J by 8 bases, with 8 bases of the junction left unmatched. The V gene's germline CDR1 is KGHSH and CDR2 LQKENI. CDR3 coding DNA: TGTGCCAGCTCGGGACAGGCGGAGAGAGGGGAGCTGTTTTTT. It specifies CASSGQAERGELFF.

Note on this clone: This may be a read error: a much more frequent sequence differs by one nucleotide. This rearrangement joins TRBV3-1 (or the pseudogene TRBV3-2) to TRBJ1-3; no reliable D call. CDR3 length: 13 amino acids. Deletions cut 4 bases from V and 0 bases from J, with 4 bases between. CDR1 and CDR2 (germline): LGHDT, YNNKEL (reference sequence). CDR3 coding DNA: TGTGCCAGCAGCCGGGACTCTGGAAACACCATATATTTT. It codes for CASSRDSGNTIYF.

The CDR3 DNA sequence: TGTGCCAGCAGTAGGGGCGGGGGCGGCACAGATACGCAGTATTTT. It translates to CASSRGGGGTDTQYF. J is TRBJ2-3 and V is TRBV6-5; the D gene is possibly TRBD2 (7 bases). CDR1 and CDR2 (germline): MNHEY, SVGAGI. The CDR3 contains 15 residues. The ends were cut back, 5 bases at V and 1 base at J, with 13 bases in the middle.

The chain couples TRBV6-6 to TRBJ1-1; a weak D match, TRBD1 (6 bases). CDR3 length: 13 amino acids. The germline V gene has CDR1 MNHNY and CDR2 SVGAGI (reference sequence). The ends were cut back, 4 bases at V and 2 bases at J, with 8 bases in the middle. CDR3 amino acids: CASSFGGNTEAFF. CDR3 nucleotide sequence: TGTGCCAGCAGTTTCGGGGGCAACACTGAAGCTTTCTTT.

The rearrangement uses TRBV30 and TRBJ2-3; D unresolved. The CDR3 has 14 amino acids. Trimming stripped 0 bases from V and 2 bases from J, with 9 bases between. CDR1 and CDR2 (germline): GTSNPN, SVGIG (reference sequence). CDR3 protein: CAWSVGSSTDTQYF. CDR3 bases: TGTGCCTGGAGTGTGGGTAGCTCCACAGATACGCAGTATTTT. Full variable domain (outside the CDR3, taken from reference TRBV30 and TRBJ2-3): SQTIHQWPATLVQPVGSPLSLECTVEGTSNPNLYWYRQAAGRGLQLLFYSVGIGQISSEVPQNLSASRPQDRQFILSSKKLLLSDSGFYLCAWSVGSSTDTQYFGPGTRLTVL.

V usage is TRBV5-5 and J usage is TRBJ2-2, with D perhaps matching TRBD1 (5 bases). This CDR3 comprises 15 residues. V gave up 5 bases and J gave up 1 base, with 12 bases separating them. The germline CDR1 and CDR2 sequences are SGHKS and YYEKEE (reference sequence). CDR3: CASSPGNVNTGELFF. DNA of the CDR3: TGTGCCAGCAGTCCAGGGAATGTGAACACCGGGGAGCTGTTTTTT.